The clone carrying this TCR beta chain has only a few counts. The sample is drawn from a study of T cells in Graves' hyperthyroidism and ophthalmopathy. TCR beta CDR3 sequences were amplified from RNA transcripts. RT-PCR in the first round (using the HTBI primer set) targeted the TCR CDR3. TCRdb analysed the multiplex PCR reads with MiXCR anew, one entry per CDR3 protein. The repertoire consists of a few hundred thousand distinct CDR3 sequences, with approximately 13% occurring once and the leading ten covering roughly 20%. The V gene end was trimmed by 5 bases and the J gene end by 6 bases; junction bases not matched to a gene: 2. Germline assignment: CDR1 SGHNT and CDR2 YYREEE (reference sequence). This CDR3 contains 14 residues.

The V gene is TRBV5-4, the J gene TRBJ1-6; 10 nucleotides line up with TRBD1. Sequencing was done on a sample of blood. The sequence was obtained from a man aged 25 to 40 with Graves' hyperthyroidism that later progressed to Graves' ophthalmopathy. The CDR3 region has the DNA TGTGCCAGCAGGTGGACAGGGGGTAATTCACCCCTCCACTTT. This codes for CASRWTGGNSPLHF.